Below, 25 T cell receptor beta chains from the same sample are listed, as sequenced in a study of blood T cell repertoires in COVID-19. Sequencing was performed with immunoSEQ multiplex PCR; in TCRdb, only in-frame clones are kept and a portion is missing. The sample yields 150,000 or so clones, around four fifths seen once. The sequenced sample consisted of peripheral blood. These TCRs come from a human donor in a cohort sampled during active COVID-19.

The chain links TRBV7-3 to TRBJ2-5; TRBD2 matches 7 bases. The CDR3 covers 14 residues. Germline V lookup: CDR1 SGHTA, CDR2 FQGTGA. The V and J ends lost 4 bases and 1 base, in that order; junction bases with no gene match: 3. CDR3 sequence: CASSSGGSQETQYF. CDR3 in DNA: TGTGCCAGCAGCTCGGGGGGAAGCCAAGAGACCCAGTACTTC.

V is TRBV6-5 and J is TRBJ2-7; TRBD2 matches at 7 bases. V shed 7 bases and J 4 bases; nucleotides not matched to a gene: 4. The CDR3 is made up of 12 amino acids. In germline, CDR1 is MNHEY, CDR2 SVGAGI. This CDR3 is CASTRGVYEQYF. CDR3 DNA: TGTGCCAGCACACGGGGGGTTTACGAGCAGTACTTC.

The chain combines TRBV3-1 (or the pseudogene TRBV3-2) with TRBJ1-6; D is possibly TRBD1 (5 bases). V lost 1 base and J 7 bases, leaving 11 bases between the germline ends. CDR1 and CDR2 (germline): LGHDT, YNNKEL (reference sequence). The CDR3 runs 15 residues. CDR3 sequence: CASSQVGGPNSPLHF. CDR3 in DNA: TGTGCCAGCAGCCAAGTCGGGGGACCAAATTCACCCCTCCACTTT.

The chain links TRBV19 to TRBJ1-1; 8 bases agree with TRBD1. Germline loops: CDR1 LNHDA, CDR2 SQIVND (reference sequence). This CDR3 spans 16 amino acids. V was pared by 4 bases and J by 0 bases, with 7 bases of the junction left unmatched. CDR3 nucleotide sequence: TGTGCCAGTAGTACGGACAGGGCTATCATGAACACTGAAGCTTTCTTT. This sequence encodes CASSTDRAIMNTEAFF.

V usage is TRBV5-1 and J usage is TRBJ1-6; TRBD1 is a possible D gene (5 bases). Germline V gene lookup returns CDR1 SGHRS and CDR2 YFSETQ. The CDR3 has 17 amino acids. Deletions cut 1 base from V and 6 bases from J, with 17 bases between. The CDR3: CASSLRGEGGRNSPLHF. The CDR3 nucleotides read TGCGCCAGCAGCTTGCGAGGGGAGGGAGGTCGTAATTCACCCCTCCACTTT.

This clone was seen a handful of times. The chain has TRBV7-2 and TRBJ2-7; 9 nucleotides line up with TRBD2. The length of the CDR3 is 15 residues. J gave up 0 bases and V 5 bases, and 5 bases lay outside the gene matches. From germline, CDR1 is SGHTA and CDR2 FQGNSA. The CDR3 is CASSPDSGSSYEQYF. The DNA of the CDR3 is TGTGCCAGCAGCCCTGATAGCGGGAGCTCCTACGAGCAGTACTTC.

The chain's CDR3 is CASSPGTPDSYYGYTF. The CDR3 DNA follows: TGTGCCAGCTCACCGGGGACACCAGATTCTTACTATGGCTACACCTTC. The rearrangement links TRBV18 to TRBJ1-2; tentative D call: TRBD1 (6 bases). Germline V gene data show CDR1 as KGHSH and CDR2 as LQKENI. The CDR3 has 16 residues. Deletions cut 3 bases from V and 3 bases from J, with 17 bases between.

In DNA, the CDR3 is TGTGCCAGCAGCTTGGGACAGGGGGCCAACACTGAAGCTTTCTTT. Translation gives CASSLGQGANTEAFF. The genes are TRBV9 and TRBJ1-1; 12 bases match TRBD1. Germline V gene data show CDR1 as SGDLS and CDR2 as YYNGEE. After removal of 4 bases from V and 2 bases from J, the junction contained 3 bases not matched to a gene. There are 15 residues in the CDR3.

The chain has TRBV9 and TRBJ2-3; D is uncertain. CDR3 length: 12 amino acids. The V end was cut by 3 bases, the J end by 5 bases, with 7 bases between. The germline gives CDR1 SGDLS, CDR2 YYNGEE. CDR3 region: CASSGIKDTQYF. The CDR3 DNA reads TGTGCCAGCAGCGGTATTAAAGATACGCAGTATTTT. Variable domain in full (rest from reference TRBV9 and TRBJ2-3): DSGVTQTPKHLITATGQRVTLRCSPRSGDLSVYWYQQSLDQGLQFLIQYYNGEERAKGNILERFSAQQFPDLHSELNLSSLELGDSALYFCASSGIKDTQYFGPGTRLTVL.

This clone appeared once. The V call is TRBV5-1, the J call TRBJ1-1; maybe TRBD1 (5 bases). The CDR3 has 16 amino acids. Trimming left V 3 bases short and J 8 bases short, with 23 bases between. The germline gives CDR1 SGHRS, CDR2 YFSETQ. The CDR3 DNA reads as TGCGCCAGCAGCTCCCGTTCTACACAGGCCCGAAAAGAAGCTTTCTTT. Translating it yields CASSSRSTQARKEAFF.

The V call is TRBV4-2, the J call TRBJ2-3, with unresolved D. V gave up 1 base and J gave up 2 bases, with 10 bases separating them. Germline V gene sequence: CDR1 LGHNA, CDR2 YNFKEQ. CDR3 length: 15 residues. DNA for the CDR3: TGTGCCAGCAGCCAAGCCGCCAGTTCCACAGATACGCAGTATTTT. Translating gives CASSQAASSTDTQYF.

This chain connects TRBV4-1 to TRBJ2-2; D is undetermined. The V gene's germline CDR1 is MGHRA and CDR2 YSYEKL. V was clipped by 0 bases and J by 7 bases, with 9 bases between them. This CDR3 is 14 amino acids long. The CDR3 loop is CASSQELIFGELFF. CDR3 coding DNA: TGCGCCAGCAGCCAAGAGTTAATATTCGGGGAGCTGTTTTTT.

This clone has only a few counts. The same CDR3 can be traced to other DNA sequences in this sample. The chain couples TRBV15 to TRBJ1-2; D is ambiguous. The ends were cut back, 0 bases at V and 4 bases at J, with 3 bases in the middle. This CDR3 contains 12 residues. The V gene's germline CDR1 is LNHNV and CDR2 YYDKDF (reference sequence). The CDR3 loop reads CATSRESYGYTF. CDR3 in DNA: TGTGCCACCAGCAGAGAGAGCTATGGCTACACCTTC.

The chain combines TRBV14 with TRBJ1-1; no definite D call. CDR3 length: 16 amino acids. Germline CDR1 is SGHDN and CDR2 is FVKESK. V was trimmed by 4 bases and J by 0 bases, leaving 15 bases between them. CDR3 in DNA: TGTGCCAGCAGCCCGAGCGGGCTGAAGGTGAACACTGAAGCTTTCTTT. Translation gives CASSPSGLKVNTEAFF.

The chain uses TRBV7-2 and TRBJ2-5; D uncertain. V was clipped by 6 bases and J by 7 bases, with 15 bases between them. The germline V gene encodes CDR1 SGHTA and CDR2 FQGNSA. This CDR3 comprises 13 residues. The CDR3 DNA sequence: TGTGCCAGCAGTCCCAACCTCCGAGGGACCCAGTACTTC. This translates into CASSPNLRGTQYF.

This chain links TRBV7-6 with TRBJ2-2; 9 bases line up with TRBD1. Germline-derived CDR1 and CDR2 are SGHVS and FNYEAQ. The ends lost 1 base at V and 8 bases at J; junction bases unmatched: 8. The length of the CDR3 is 16 residues. The CDR3 region has the DNA TGTGCCAGCAGCTTAGACGACAGGGGGTTCACAGGGGAGCTGTTTTTT. It specifies CASSLDDRGFTGELFF.

This clone was detected only once. The CDR3 DNA is TGTGCCAGCAGTGAAGATAACAGACCACCGAACAATGAAAAACTGTTTTTT. Its protein is CASSEDNRPPNNEKLFF. The chain joins TRBV6-1 to TRBJ1-4; D call uncertain. Germline loops: CDR1 MNHNS, CDR2 SASEGT. V lost 1 base and J lost 5, with 17 bases in between. The CDR3 length is 17 residues.

The chain couples TRBV6-1 to TRBJ1-3, with 7 nucleotides matching TRBD1. The ends lost 2 bases at V and 2 bases at J; junction bases unmatched: 0. In germline, CDR1 is MNHNS, CDR2 SASEGT. CDR3 length: 14 amino acids. CDR3 sequence: CASSEQGAGNTIYF. CDR3 sequence (DNA): TGTGCCAGCAGTGAACAGGGGGCTGGAAACACCATATATTTT.

The chain employs TRBV11-3 and TRBJ1-1; D remains ambiguous. Between the trimmed V and J ends, which lost 1 base and 0 bases, there was a span of 3 bases. The CDR3 loop spans 13 amino acids. CDR1 and CDR2 from the germline V gene are SGHNT and YENEEA. As DNA, the CDR3 is TGTGCCAGCAGCTTAGGTATGAACACTGAAGCTTTCTTT. Translating gives CASSLGMNTEAFF. The full variable domain, in which reference TRBV11-3 and TRBJ1-1 provide the parts outside the CDR3, is EAGVVQSPRYKIIEKKQPVAFWCNPISGHNTLYWYLQNLGQGPELLIRYENEEAVDDSQLPKDRFSAERLKGVDSTLKIQPAELGDSAVYLCASSLGMNTEAFFGQGTRLTVV.

The chain is built from TRBV28 and TRBJ1-5; D is ambiguous. Germline CDR1 is MDHEN and CDR2 is SYDVKM. V dropped 3 bases and J dropped 11 bases, with 14 bases sitting between them. The CDR3 loop spans 13 amino acids. DNA for the CDR3: TGTGCCAGCAGTTTCACCCAGACCCGGGCCCAGCATTTT. Amino acids: CASSFTQTRAQHF.

The chain is built from TRBV14 and TRBJ2-1; 13 bases match TRBD2. From germline, CDR1 is SGHDN and CDR2 FVKESK. This CDR3 spans 19 amino acids. The V gene end was trimmed by 0 bases and the J gene end by 0 bases; junction bases not matched to a gene: 5. The CDR3 nucleotides read TGTGCCAGCAGCCAAGACACTAGCGGGGGGGCCGGCTCCTACAATGAGCAGTTCTTC. This encodes CASSQDTSGGAGSYNEQFF.

The chain combines TRBV19 with TRBJ1-2; 7 bases fit TRBD1. Germline lookup yields CDR1 LNHDA and CDR2 SQIVND (reference sequence). V lost 5 bases to trimming and J lost 2 bases; unmatched junction nucleotides: 2. The CDR3 is 13 residues long. CDR3 sequence (DNA): TGTGCCAGTAGTGCGACAGGGAACTATGGCTACACCTTC. Translating gives CASSATGNYGYTF.

This clone was seen only once. This rearrangement joins TRBV5-6 to TRBJ2-1; tentative D call: TRBD1 (5 bases). Deletions cut 0 bases from V and 6 bases from J, with 13 bases between. Looked up from germline, CDR1 is SGHDT and CDR2 is YYEEEE. The CDR3 length is 15 residues. The CDR3 protein is CASSLGQILGNEQFF. The CDR3 region has the DNA TGTGCCAGCAGCTTGGGACAGATTTTAGGCAATGAGCAGTTCTTC.

The rearrangement joins TRBV5-1 to TRBJ2-7; 7 bases match TRBD2. The V gene's germline CDR1 is SGHRS and CDR2 YFSETQ. After removal of 0 bases from V and 2 bases from J, the junction contained 8 bases not matched to a gene. There are 16 residues in the CDR3. CDR3 sequence: CASSLGDASGPYEQYF. CDR3 coding DNA: TGCGCCAGCAGCTTGGGAGATGCTAGCGGCCCCTACGAGCAGTACTTC.

This rearrangement joins TRBV15 to TRBJ1-5; TRBD1 matches at 7 bases. The V gene end was trimmed by 3 bases and the J gene end by 4 bases; junction bases not matched to a gene: 9. Germline V lookup: CDR1 LNHNV, CDR2 YYDKDF (reference sequence). The CDR3 is 16 amino acids. The chain's CDR3 is CATSSHPRQGNQPQHF. The CDR3 coding sequence is TGTGCCACCAGCAGTCATCCCCGACAGGGAAATCAGCCCCAGCATTTT. Variable domain in full (rest from reference TRBV15 and TRBJ1-5): DAMVIQNPRYQVTQFGKPVTLSCSQTLNHNVMYWYQQKSSQAPKLLFHYYDKDFNNEADTPDNFQSRRPNTSFCFLDIRSPGLGDTAMYLCATSSHPRQGNQPQHFGDGTRLSIL.